This T cell receptor beta chain was documented in a study of T cell repertoires in aging, cancer and after chemotherapy. Study-wide results and caveats: In healthy donors, age-related TCR diversity loss mainly reflected lost richness. Age-matched healthy donors had significantly more diverse, less clonal blood TCR repertoires than untreated cancer patients.

A mixed TRB-A/B primer pool amplified rearranged TRB by multiplex touch-down PCR. TCRdb called the multiplex PCR reads again in MiXCR, with one record for every CDR3 protein. The table has approximately 1,700 distinct CDR3 sequences, more than 35% seen once. With respect to this clonotype: The antigen remains undetermined. The germline gene is not matched at one end of the junction; a read error may be the cause.

This CDR3 comprises 15 residues. The template was genomic DNA from peripheral blood, not RNA. Material: blood. This sequence joins TRBV12-3 or TRBV12-4 and TRBJ2-3; 11 bases align to TRBD2. The clonotype was recovered from a human donor with a solid tumor. The CDR3 region has the DNA TGTGCCAGCAGTCTAGCGGGGGGAATCACAGATACGCAGTATTTT. Translating gives CASSLAGGITDTQYF.